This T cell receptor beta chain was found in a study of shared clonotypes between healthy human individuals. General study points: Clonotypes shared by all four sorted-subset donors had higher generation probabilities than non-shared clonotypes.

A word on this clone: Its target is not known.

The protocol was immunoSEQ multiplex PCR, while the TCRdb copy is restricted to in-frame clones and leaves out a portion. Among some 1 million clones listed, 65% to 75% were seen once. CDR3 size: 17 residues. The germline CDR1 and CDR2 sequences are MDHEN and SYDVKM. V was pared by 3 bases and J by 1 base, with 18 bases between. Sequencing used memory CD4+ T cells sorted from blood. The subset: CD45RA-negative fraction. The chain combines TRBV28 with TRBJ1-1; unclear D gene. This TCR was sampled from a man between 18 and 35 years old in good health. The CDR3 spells CASSLPRTKQKNTEAFF. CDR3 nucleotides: TGTGCCAGCAGTTTGCCCCGGACCAAACAAAAGAACACTGAAGCTTTCTTT.